Below, 21 T cell receptor beta chains from the same sample are listed, as sequenced in a study of shared clonotypes between healthy human individuals. Sequencing was performed with immunoSEQ multiplex PCR; in TCRdb, only in-frame clones are kept and a portion is missing. The sample holds some 1 million clones; roughly 80% are singletons and the top ten take 1.2% to 1.5%. Sequencing was carried out using memory CD4+ T cells sorted from blood. The subset: CD45RA-negative fraction. These receptors were collected from a man aged 18 to 30 in good health.

Concerning this clone: The junction does not match germline at one end; this may be a read error. The chain couples TRBV5-8 to TRBJ1-5; D is ambiguous. CDR1 SGHTS and CDR2 YDEGEE come from the germline V gene. The CDR3 extends over 14 amino acids. The CDR3 DNA reads as TGTGCCGGCAGCTCCGGGAGCGGTAATCAGCCCCAGCATTTT. Its protein product is CAGSSGSGNQPQHF.

This sequence joins TRBV5-5 and TRBJ1-3; D is unclear. CDR1 is SGHKS and CDR2 is YYEKEE in the germline V gene (reference sequence). V shed 0 bases and J shed 1 base, with 8 bases lying between them. The CDR3 spans 15 residues. CDR3 nucleotides: TGTGCCAGCAGCTTGGAGGGCAGTTCTGGAAACACCATATATTTT. As protein: CASSLEGSSGNTIYF.

This chain connects TRBV7-6 to TRBJ1-2, with D possibly being TRBD1 (6 bases). The CDR3 extends over 13 amino acids. V was shortened by 3 bases and J by 2 bases, with 7 bases between the two germline ends. Germline V CDR1 and CDR2: SGHVS, FNYEAQ. The CDR3 nucleotides are TGTGCCAGCAGCTTCGGACAGAACTATGGCTACACCTTC. This translates into CASSFGQNYGYTF.

Remarks on this clone: A read error is likely here: a far larger clone is one base away. This chain connects TRBV10-1 to TRBJ2-3; unclear D gene. The CDR3 runs to 12 residues. Trimming stripped 2 bases from V and 6 bases from J, with 6 bases between. Germline-derived CDR1 and CDR2 are WNHNN and SYGVQD (reference sequence). CDR3 sequence (DNA): TGCGCCAGCAGTGAGCGGGTGGATACGCAGTATTTT. Encoded protein: CASSERVDTQYF.

The chain couples TRBV10-2 to TRBJ1-4, with 9 nucleotides matching TRBD1. CDR3 length equals 16 residues. V shed 6 bases, J shed 1 base, and the junction held 6 bases outside the gene matches. Germline V gene lookup returns CDR1 WSHSY and CDR2 SAAADI. This CDR3 is CASSGDREITNEKLFF. CDR3 DNA: TGCGCCAGCAGCGGGGACAGGGAGATAACTAATGAAAAACTGTTTTTT.

For the CDR3, the DNA is TGTGCCAGCCGGGAGACCGGGACCTATAATTCACCCCTCCACTTT. As protein: CASRETGTYNSPLHF. The V call is TRBV25-1, the J call TRBJ1-6, with D uncertain. The CDR3 is 15 residues long. With 8 bases removed from V and 2 bases from J, the gap between germline ends came to 13 bases. Germline assignment: CDR1 MGHDK and CDR2 SYGVNS.

The chain combines TRBV2 with TRBJ2-4; possible D gene TRBD1, 6 bases. From germline, CDR1 is SNHLY and CDR2 FYNNEI. The CDR3 is 14 residues long. The germline V and J ends were trimmed by 8 bases and 3 bases, with 14 bases remaining between them. The CDR3 sequence is CASLGAAGKNIQYF. Written as DNA, the CDR3 is TGTGCCAGCCTGGGGGCGGCAGGCAAAAACATTCAGTACTTC. Supplemented by reference TRBV2 and TRBJ2-4, the full variable domain reads EPEVTQTPSHQVTQMGQEVILRCVPISNHLYFYWYRQILGQKVEFLVSFYNNEISEKSEIFDDQFSVERPDGSNFTLKIRSTKLEDSAMYFCASLGAAGKNIQYFGAGTRLSVL.

This clone has just one count. V is TRBV5-1 and J is TRBJ1-5; TRBD1 agrees at 7 bases. This CDR3 comprises 14 residues. Germline assignment: CDR1 SGHRS and CDR2 YFSETQ. V was pared by 4 bases and J by 4 bases, with 5 bases of the junction left unmatched. The CDR3 is CASSHGTENQPQHF. CDR3 nucleotide sequence: TGCGCCAGCAGCCACGGGACAGAGAATCAGCCCCAGCATTTT.

The V and J genes are TRBV19 and TRBJ2-7; D remains unclear. This CDR3 region has 13 residues. Germline V lookup: CDR1 LNHDA, CDR2 SQIVND (reference sequence). V shed 8 bases and J shed 0 bases, with 11 bases lying between them. Written as DNA, the CDR3 is TGTGCCAGTTCGGACCTAAGCTCCTACGAGCAGTACTTC. This codes for CASSDLSSYEQYF.

CDR3 amino acids: CAISEPSGSPISYEQYF. CDR3 bases: TGTGCCATCAGTGAACCGAGCGGGAGCCCTATATCCTACGAGCAGTACTTC. The chain combines TRBV10-3 with TRBJ2-7; 8 nucleotides align to TRBD2. The CDR3 is 17 residues long. With V trimmed by 3 bases and J by 1 base, 11 bases remained unmatched. Looked up from germline, CDR1 is ENHRY and CDR2 is SYGVKD.

The chain carries TRBV11-2 and TRBJ2-5; possibly TRBD1 for D (6 bases). CDR3 length: 18 residues. The V gene's germline CDR1 is SGHAT and CDR2 FQNNGV. The V gene lost 0 bases and the J gene lost 4 bases, with 21 bases spanning the gap. CDR3 coding DNA: TGTGCCAGCAGCTTAGATCTTGGGGGCGGGCGGCAAGTAGAGACCCAGTACTTC. Residues: CASSLDLGGGRQVETQYF.

This chain uses TRBV28 with TRBJ1-2; 7 bases are a match to TRBD1. CDR1 is MDHEN and CDR2 is SYDVKM in the germline V gene. This CDR3 has 13 residues. The junction had 6 bases not matched to a gene; V was cut back by 7 bases and J by 4 bases. CDR3 bases: TGTGCCAGCACCCAGGGACAGATCTATGGCTACACCTTC. As protein: CASTQGQIYGYTF.

V gene TRBV7-2 combines with J gene TRBJ1-2, with a tentative D call TRBD1 (6 bases). CDR3 length: 13 residues. Trimming took 5 bases from V and 5 from J, leaving 12 bases between them. Germline V lookup: CDR1 SGHTA, CDR2 FQGNSA. This chain's CDR3 is CASSNTGQYGYTF. The CDR3, as DNA: TGTGCCAGCAGCAACACAGGGCAGTATGGCTACACCTTC. The whole variable domain, remainder taken from reference TRBV7-2 and TRBJ1-2, is GAGVSQSPSNKVTEKGKDVELRCDPISGHTALYWYRQSLGQGLEFLIYFQGNSAPDKSGLPSDRFSAERTGGSVSTLTIQRTQQEDSAVYLCASSNTGQYGYTFGSGTRLTVV.

This rearrangement joins TRBV7-6 to TRBJ2-7, with a possible D match to TRBD2 (7 bases). The germline V gene encodes CDR1 SGHVS and CDR2 FNYEAQ. Trimming left V 2 bases short and J 2 bases short, with 16 bases between. The CDR3 is 16 residues long. The CDR3 is CASSLRGGDGAYEQYF. Here the CDR3 DNA reads TGTGCCAGCAGCTTAAGGGGGGGAGACGGCGCCTACGAGCAGTACTTC.

V and J are TRBV30 and TRBJ2-3; D unclear. CDR1 is GTSNPN, CDR2 SVGIG, per germline (reference sequence). The CDR3 runs 13 residues. V lost 3 bases, J lost 3 bases, and 10 bases lay in between. In DNA, the CDR3 is TGTGCCTGGAGCCAGCAAAGTACAGATACGCAGTATTTT. This sequence encodes CAWSQQSTDTQYF.

The chain joins TRBV5-1 to TRBJ1-1; perhaps TRBD1 as D (6 bases). V lost 4 bases and J lost 2, with 15 bases in between. CDR1 is SGHRS, CDR2 YFSETQ, per germline. The CDR3 sequence is 15 residues long. The CDR3 loop is CASSVIQGFNTEAFF. DNA of the CDR3: TGCGCCAGCAGCGTAATACAGGGATTTAACACTGAAGCTTTCTTT. Combining the CDR3 with reference TRBV5-1 and TRBJ1-1 gives the whole variable domain KAGVTQTPRYLIKTRGQQVTLSCSPISGHRSVSWYQQTPGQGLQFLFEYFSETQRNKGNFPGRFSGRQFSNSRSEMNVSTLELGDSALYLCASSVIQGFNTEAFFGQGTRLTVV.

The V call is TRBV19, the J call TRBJ2-5; 10 nucleotides match TRBD1. The germline V gene has CDR1 LNHDA and CDR2 SQIVND (reference sequence). J gave up 4 bases and V 3 bases, and 5 bases lay outside the gene matches. This CDR3 spans 15 amino acids. The CDR3 protein is CASSMMGQGTETQYF. In DNA form, the CDR3 reads TGTGCCAGTAGTATGATGGGACAGGGGACAGAGACCCAGTACTTC.

This chain connects TRBV4-3 to TRBJ2-2; no clear D gene. V was clipped by 0 bases and J by 1 base, with 6 bases between them. This CDR3 contains 15 residues. The germline V gene encodes CDR1 LGHNA and CDR2 YSLEER. CDR3 DNA sequence: TGCGCCAGCAGCCAAGACTCCTTGAACACCGGGGAGCTGTTTTTT. This sequence encodes CASSQDSLNTGELFF.

This clone was found a few times. The rearrangement joins TRBV18 to TRBJ2-7; the D gene is possibly TRBD2 (6 bases). Trimming took 2 bases from V and 4 from J, leaving 9 bases between them. Per germline, CDR1 KGHSH and CDR2 LQKENI. The CDR3 runs to 13 residues. The CDR3 reads CASSPTSRYEQYF. In DNA form, the CDR3 reads TGTGCCAGCTCACCAACTAGCCGGTACGAGCAGTACTTC.

The V and J genes are TRBV10-3 and TRBJ2-3, with 14 bases matching TRBD2. The CDR3 loop spans 19 amino acids. Looked up from germline, CDR1 is ENHRY and CDR2 is SYGVKD. After removal of 4 bases from V and 5 bases from J, the junction contained 14 bases not matched to a gene. CDR3 coding DNA: TGTGCCATCAGTGGATTTCAGAAGGCGGGACTAGCGGGAGTAGATACGCAGTATTTT. It is translated as CAISGFQKAGLAGVDTQYF.

The chain combines TRBV6-4 with TRBJ2-2, with D possibly being TRBD1 (6 bases). The CDR3 covers 13 residues. V lost 3 bases and J lost 7, with 9 bases in between. The germline V gene encodes CDR1 MRHNA and CDR2 SNTAGT. The CDR3 region is CASSEQGNGELFF. CDR3 in DNA: TGTGCCAGCAGTGAACAGGGTAACGGGGAGCTGTTTTTT.